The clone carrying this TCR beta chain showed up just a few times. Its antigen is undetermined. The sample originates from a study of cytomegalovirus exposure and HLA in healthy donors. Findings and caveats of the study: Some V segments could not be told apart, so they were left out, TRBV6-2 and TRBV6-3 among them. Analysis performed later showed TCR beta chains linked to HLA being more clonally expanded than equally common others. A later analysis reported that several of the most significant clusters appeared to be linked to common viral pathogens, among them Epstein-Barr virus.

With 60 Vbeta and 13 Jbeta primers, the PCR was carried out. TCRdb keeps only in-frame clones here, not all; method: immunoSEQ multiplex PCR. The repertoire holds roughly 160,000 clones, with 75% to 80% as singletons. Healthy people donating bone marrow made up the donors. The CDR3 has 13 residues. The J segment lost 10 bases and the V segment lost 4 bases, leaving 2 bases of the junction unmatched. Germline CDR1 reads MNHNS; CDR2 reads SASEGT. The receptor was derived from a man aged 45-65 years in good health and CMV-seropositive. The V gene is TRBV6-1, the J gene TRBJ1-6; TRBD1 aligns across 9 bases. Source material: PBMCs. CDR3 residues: CASSGTGVSPLHF. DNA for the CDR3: TGTGCCAGCAGTGGGACAGGGGTCTCACCCCTCCACTTT.